This TCR beta chain was obtained from a study of T cell responses to AZD1222 COVID-19 vaccine. The study's findings and limits: Repertoire sampling was restricted to post-peak T cell response timepoints. Just a handful of AZD1222 recipients were seropositive at baseline. In a largely white British group with more females than males, clonal diversity was possibly underestimated. Targets within unmutated variant regions were reportedly found for nearly half of spike-specific TCRs.

A note on this clone: The antigen remains unidentified.

Profiled with immunoSEQ multiplex PCR; TCRdb holds only in-frame clones, not every one. The sample carries 150,000 to 200,000 clones, about 92% recorded once. V gave up 8 bases and J gave up 11 bases, with 15 bases separating them. The length of the CDR3 is 11 residues. Per germline, CDR1 SNHLY and CDR2 FYNNEI. The sequence was obtained from an adult who received the MenACWY meningococcal vaccine as a control. This specimen consisted of peripheral blood, obtained 28 days after the second dose of the MenACWY control vaccine. V is TRBV2 and J is TRBJ1-1; the D gene is possibly TRBD1 (5 bases). CDR3 sequence: CASRNAGWAFF. CDR3 coding DNA: TGTGCCAGCCGCAACGCAGGGTGGGCTTTCTTT.